A single TCR beta chain is shown here with its context. What it binds is not known. Vbeta (60) and Jbeta (13) primers were used in the PCR. Measured with immunoSEQ multiplex PCR; TCRdb has only the in-frame clones, and not every one. The sample shows roughly 60,000 clones, around three quarters of them seen only once. Healthy bone marrow donors supplied every sample. The data belong to a study of cytomegalovirus exposure and HLA in healthy donors. CDR1 is LNHDA and CDR2 is SQIVND in the germline V gene (reference sequence). The CDR3 is made up of 14 amino acids. V lost 7 bases, J lost 5 bases, and 17 bases lay in between. Study results and caveats: TRBV6-2, TRBV6-3 and some other V segments were excluded as indistinguishable. A later analysis linked more than 15,000 TCR beta sequences to HLA alleles at 0.05 false discovery rate. Specificity for CMV antigens was confirmed in vitro for a few of the CMV-associated chains.

Sequenced material: PBMCs. The source is a woman in her sixties or seventies in good health and CMV-seropositive. The V gene is TRBV19, the J gene TRBJ1-2; D is undetermined. The CDR3 nucleotides read TGTGCCAGTATGCGGGGAACCAACATTTATGGCTACACCTTC. This sequence encodes CASMRGTNIYGYTF. Using reference TRBV19 and TRBJ1-2 for the parts outside the CDR3, the full variable domain is DGGITQSPKYLFRKEGQNVTLSCEQNLNHDAMYWYRQDPGQGLRLIYYSQIVNDFQKGDIAEGYSVSREKKESFPLTVTSAQKNPTAFYLCASMRGTNIYGYTFGSGTRLTVV.